This TCR beta chain stems from a study of T cells expressing NK-cell markers. TCRdb re-called the 5' RACE reads and catalogs CDR3 proteins one per entry, DNA excluded. The sample holds about 460,000 distinct CDR3 sequences. This TCR came from a woman between 45 and 60 years old in good health. The sample was blood T cells: a sorted CD56 or NKG2C T cell subset, CD4+ or CD8+ T cells, or bulk PBMC T cells (not recorded which).

CDR3 loop: CASSLFGVVDTQYF. The genes are TRBV27 and TRBJ2-3. CDR1 is MNHEY, CDR2 SMNVEV, per germline (reference sequence). This CDR3 contains 14 residues.